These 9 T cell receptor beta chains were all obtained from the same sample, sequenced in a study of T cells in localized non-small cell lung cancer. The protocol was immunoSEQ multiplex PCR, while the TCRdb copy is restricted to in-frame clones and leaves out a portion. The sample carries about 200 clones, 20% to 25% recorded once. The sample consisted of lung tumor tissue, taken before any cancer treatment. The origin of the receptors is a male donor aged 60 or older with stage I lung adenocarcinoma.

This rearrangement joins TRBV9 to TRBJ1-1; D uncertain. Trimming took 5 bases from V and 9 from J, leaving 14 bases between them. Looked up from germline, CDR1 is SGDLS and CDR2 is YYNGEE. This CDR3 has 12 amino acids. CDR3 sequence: CASSDYWVKAFF. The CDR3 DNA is TGTGCCAGCAGTGATTATTGGGTTAAAGCTTTCTTT.

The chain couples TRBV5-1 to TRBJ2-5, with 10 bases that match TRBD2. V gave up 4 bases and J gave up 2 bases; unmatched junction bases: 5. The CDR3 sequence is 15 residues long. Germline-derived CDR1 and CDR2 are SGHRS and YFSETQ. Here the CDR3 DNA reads TGCGCCAGCAGCCCTGGACTAGCGGTGCAAGAGACCCAGTACTTC. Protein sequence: CASSPGLAVQETQYF.

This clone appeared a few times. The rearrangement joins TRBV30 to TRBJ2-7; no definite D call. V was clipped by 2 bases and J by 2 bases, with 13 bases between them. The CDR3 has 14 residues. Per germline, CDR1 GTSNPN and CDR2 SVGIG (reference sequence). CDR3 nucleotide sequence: TGTGCCTGGAGTCCCACTCTGTCTACCTACGAGCAGTACTTC. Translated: CAWSPTLSTYEQYF.

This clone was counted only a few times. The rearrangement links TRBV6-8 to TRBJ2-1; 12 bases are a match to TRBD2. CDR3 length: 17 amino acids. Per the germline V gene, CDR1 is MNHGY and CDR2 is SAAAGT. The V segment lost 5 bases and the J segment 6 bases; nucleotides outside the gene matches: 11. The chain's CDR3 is CASSTPRRGLAGNEQFF. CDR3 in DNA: TGTGCCAGCAGTACCCCGCGCCGGGGACTAGCGGGCAATGAGCAGTTCTTC.

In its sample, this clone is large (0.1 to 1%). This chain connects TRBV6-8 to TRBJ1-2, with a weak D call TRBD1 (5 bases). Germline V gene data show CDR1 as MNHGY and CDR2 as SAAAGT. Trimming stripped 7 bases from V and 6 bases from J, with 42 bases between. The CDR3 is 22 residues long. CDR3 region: CASIPLRGGVDRGKQRWHGYTF. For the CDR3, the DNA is TGTGCCAGCATACCCTTGAGGGGAGGCGTCGACCGGGGAAAACAACGGTGGCATGGCTACACCTTC.

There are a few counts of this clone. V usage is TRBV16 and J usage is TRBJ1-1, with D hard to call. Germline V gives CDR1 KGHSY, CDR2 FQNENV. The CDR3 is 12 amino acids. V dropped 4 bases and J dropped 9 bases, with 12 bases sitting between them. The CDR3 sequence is CASSRPPEQAFF. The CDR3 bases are TGTGCCAGCAGCCGTCCTCCAGAGCAAGCTTTCTTT.

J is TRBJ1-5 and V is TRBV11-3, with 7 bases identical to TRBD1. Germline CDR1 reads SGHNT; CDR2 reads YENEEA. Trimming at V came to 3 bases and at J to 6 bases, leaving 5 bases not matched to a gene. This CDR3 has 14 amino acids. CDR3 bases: TGTGCCAGCAGCTTCGCAGGGGGAAGTCAGCCCCAGCATTTT. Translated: CASSFAGGSQPQHF.

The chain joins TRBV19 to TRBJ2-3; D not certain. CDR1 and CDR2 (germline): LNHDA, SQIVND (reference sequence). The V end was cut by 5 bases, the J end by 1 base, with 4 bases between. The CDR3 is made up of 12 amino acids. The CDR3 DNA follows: TGTGCCAGTAGTGCTGGCACAGATACGCAGTATTTT. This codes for CASSAGTDTQYF.

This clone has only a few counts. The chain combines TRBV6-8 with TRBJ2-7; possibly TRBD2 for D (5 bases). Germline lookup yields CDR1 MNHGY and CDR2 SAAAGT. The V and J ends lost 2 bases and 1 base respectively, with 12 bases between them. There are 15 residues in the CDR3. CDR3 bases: TGTGCCAGCAGTTACGAGGTGGGAGCGTCCTACGAGCAGTACTTC. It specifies CASSYEVGASYEQYF.